This entry features one TCR beta chain sequence. The antigen is undetermined. Germline CDR1 reads SGHTA; CDR2 reads FQGNSA. This CDR3 contains 16 residues. The ends were cut back, 1 base at V and 0 bases at J, with 10 bases in the middle. The entry originates in a study of CD8 T cells in ankylosing spondylitis. The study's findings and limits: Characteristic, it appeared, of ankylosing spondylitis blood was a TCR beta motif of eight highly homologous variants.

TCRdb processed the 5' RACE reads anew with MiXCR; each CDR3 protein has one entry. The top ten hold around a third of the sample, which has 100,000 to 150,000 distinct CDR3 sequences, roughly 17% seen once. The clonotype originates from a male donor with ankylosing spondylitis. Sequenced material: blood, either unsorted or a sorted T cell fraction (not recorded which). The V call is TRBV7-2, the J call TRBJ1-5; D is unclear. The chain's CDR3 is CASSLGAEDSNQPQHF. CDR3 bases: TGTGCCAGCAGCTTAGGGGCAGAGGATAGCAATCAGCCCCAGCATTTT. The variable domain in full, completed from reference TRBV7-2 and TRBJ1-5, reads GAGVSQSPSNKVTEKGKDVELRCDPISGHTALYWYRQSLGQGLEFLIYFQGNSAPDKSGLPSDRFSAERTGGSVSTLTIQRTQQEDSAVYLCASSLGAEDSNQPQHFGDGTRLSIL.